Sequencing of this T cell receptor beta chain was carried out in a study of post-analysis software for immune sequencing data. Broader study findings: The five TRBV segments detected at higher frequency in patients than in controls included TRBV5-6, TRBV5-1 and TRBV20-1.

V was clipped by 6 bases and J by 5 bases, with 6 bases between them. Per the germline V gene, CDR1 is DFQATT and CDR2 is SNEGSKA (reference sequence). This CDR3 has 10 amino acids. As to this clonotype: What it binds is unknown.

Sequencing libraries made from TCR beta cDNA carried unique molecular identifiers. TCRdb reprocessed the PCR reads with MiXCR, giving one entry per CDR3 protein. The table has roughly 580,000 distinct CDR3 sequences, 44% seen once; the top ten hold roughly 1.7%. The source of this sequence is a girl under 18 with multiple sclerosis. V is TRBV20-1 and J is TRBJ2-3; D is undetermined. The sample consisted of blood. The CDR3 DNA is TGCAGTGCCCCCTTAGATACGCAGTATTTT. Its protein is CSAPLDTQYF.